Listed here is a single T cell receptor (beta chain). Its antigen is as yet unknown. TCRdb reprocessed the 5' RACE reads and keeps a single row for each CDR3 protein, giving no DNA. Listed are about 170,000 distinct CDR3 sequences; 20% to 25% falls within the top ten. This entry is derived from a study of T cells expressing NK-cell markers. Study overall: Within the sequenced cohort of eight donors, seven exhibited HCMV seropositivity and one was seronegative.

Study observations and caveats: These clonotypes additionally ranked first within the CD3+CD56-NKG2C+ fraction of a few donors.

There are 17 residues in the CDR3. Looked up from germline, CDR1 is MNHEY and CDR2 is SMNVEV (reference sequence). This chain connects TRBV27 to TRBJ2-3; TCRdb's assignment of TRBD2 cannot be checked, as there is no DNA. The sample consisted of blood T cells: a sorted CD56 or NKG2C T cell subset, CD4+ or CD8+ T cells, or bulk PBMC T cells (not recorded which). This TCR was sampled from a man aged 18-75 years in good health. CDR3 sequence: CASSLWGGTSGTDTQYF.